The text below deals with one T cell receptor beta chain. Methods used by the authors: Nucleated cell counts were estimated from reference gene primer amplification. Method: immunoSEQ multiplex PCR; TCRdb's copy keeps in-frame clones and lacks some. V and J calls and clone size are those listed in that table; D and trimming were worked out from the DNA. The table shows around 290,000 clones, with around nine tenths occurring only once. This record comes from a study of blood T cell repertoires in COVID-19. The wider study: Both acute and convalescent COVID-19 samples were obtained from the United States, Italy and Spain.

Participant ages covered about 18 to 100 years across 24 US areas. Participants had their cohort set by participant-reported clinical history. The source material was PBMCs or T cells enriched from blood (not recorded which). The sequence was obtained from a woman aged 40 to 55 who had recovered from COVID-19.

The CDR3 here is CASSLTANYGYTF. As DNA, the CDR3 is TGTGCCAGCAGCCTGACAGCAAACTATGGCTACACCTTC. The chain has TRBV12-3 or TRBV12-4 and TRBJ1-2, with a weak D call TRBD1 (5 bases). The length of the CDR3 is 13 residues. The V gene lost 6 bases and the J gene lost 2 bases, with 10 bases spanning the gap.